The 30 T cell receptor beta chains presented below share a single source sample, sequenced in a study of T-cell reconstitution after alpha-beta-depleted transplantation in children. As it was prepared, the TCRbeta library received unique molecular identifiers. TCRdb re-derived calls from the PCR reads in MiXCR, one entry per CDR3 protein. Of 600,000 to 700,000 distinct CDR3 sequences in the sample, around 12% were seen once. Sequencing was performed on PBMCs, taken before TCRalphabeta/CD19-depleted stem cell transplant. The origin of the receptors is a girl under 10 years old with congenital amegakaryocytic thrombocytopenia, due to receive a stem cell transplant.

In nucleotides, the CDR3 is TGCGCCAGCAGCTTGGGTGTACTAGCGGGATTAAATGAGCAGTTCTTC. Translated: CASSLGVLAGLNEQFF. V and J are TRBV5-1 and TRBJ2-1; 10 bases fit TRBD2. The CDR3 is made up of 16 amino acids. Germline values: CDR1 SGHRS, CDR2 YFSETQ. V shed 0 bases and J 7 bases; nucleotides not matched to a gene: 7.

This clonotype was counted ten times or more. This sequence joins TRBV12-3 or TRBV12-4 and TRBJ2-7, with D uncertain. Trimming cost V 5 bases and J 2 bases, with 19 bases left between them. The CDR3 consists of 16 residues. The CDR3: CASSGPWAEKPYEQYF. DNA of the CDR3: TGTGCCAGCAGTGGACCTTGGGCAGAAAAGCCCTACGAGCAGTACTTC.

This clonotype was picked up many times. This chain connects TRBV20-1 to TRBJ1-3; 7 nucleotides match TRBD1. The CDR3 sequence is 13 residues long. The junction had 3 bases not matched to a gene; V was cut back by 6 bases and J by 1 base. The germline gives CDR1 DFQATT, CDR2 SNEGSKA (reference sequence). The CDR3 here is CSAVTGSGNTIYF. CDR3 nucleotide sequence: TGCAGTGCCGTGACAGGGTCTGGAAACACCATATATTTT.

This clonotype was recorded at least ten times. The gene calls are TRBV6-2 or TRBV6-3 and TRBJ2-1; D is unclear. V was cut by 2 bases and J by 0 bases, with 14 bases left in between. Germline CDR1 MNHEY, CDR2 SVGEGT. This CDR3 is 17 amino acids long. Here the CDR3 DNA reads TGTGCCAGCAGTTACACAAGACCGAGAATCTCCTACAATGAGCAGTTCTTC. It yields the protein CASSYTRPRISYNEQFF.

This sequence joins TRBV2 and TRBJ1-1; TRBD1 is a possible D gene (6 bases). This CDR3 has 13 amino acids. V was cut by 9 bases and J by 5 bases, with 16 bases left in between. CDR1 is SNHLY and CDR2 is FYNNEI in the germline V gene. This chain's CDR3 is CASLRVQGTEAFF. Written as DNA, the CDR3 is TGTGCCAGTTTGAGAGTACAGGGAACTGAAGCTTTCTTT.

This clonotype came up many times. The chain uses TRBV12-3 or TRBV12-4 and TRBJ2-7, with no clear D. CDR3 length equals 11 residues. The ends were cut back, 5 bases at V and 3 bases at J, with 5 bases in the middle. CDR3 sequence reads: CASSTHYEQYF. The CDR3, as DNA: TGTGCCAGCAGTACCCACTACGAGCAGTACTTC.

This clonotype was detected only a few times. This chain links TRBV6-1 with TRBJ1-1, with D possibly being TRBD1 (5 bases). Per the germline V gene, CDR1 is MNHNS and CDR2 is SASEGT. Trimming took off 5 bases at V and 1 base at J, with 14 bases between the two ends. The CDR3 has 15 residues. The CDR3 coding sequence is TGTGCCAGCAGTCCCCCGGGGCAGGGGAACACTGAAGCTTTCTTT. It translates to CASSPPGQGNTEAFF.

This clonotype was detected a few times. J is TRBJ2-7 and V is TRBV7-6, with 11 bases matching TRBD2. Germline V CDR1 and CDR2: SGHVS, FNYEAQ. CDR3 length equals 15 residues. V shed 4 bases and J 3 bases; nucleotides not matched to a gene: 5. DNA for the CDR3: TGTGCCAGCAGCTCCCTAGCGGGAGGTCTCTACGAGCAGTACTTC. Amino acid sequence: CASSSLAGGLYEQYF.

Ten or more counts support this clonotype. The chain couples TRBV28 to TRBJ2-2; possibly TRBD1 for D (6 bases). The V end lost 7 bases, the J end lost 4 bases, and 13 bases lay between the germline ends. The CDR3 has 14 amino acids. Per germline, CDR1 MDHEN and CDR2 SYDVKM. This chain's CDR3 is CASNADRLTGELFF. The CDR3 DNA sequence: TGTGCCAGCAACGCTGACAGGCTCACCGGGGAGCTGTTTTTT.

This clonotype was recorded many times. V and J are TRBV2 and TRBJ2-1; D is uncertain. Trimming cost V 0 bases and J 5 bases, with 5 bases left between them. The CDR3 totals 13 residues. Per the germline V gene, CDR1 is SNHLY and CDR2 is FYNNEI. DNA for the CDR3: TGTGCCAGCAGTGAAGCACGGGACAATGAGCAGTTCTTC. Protein sequence: CASSEARDNEQFF.

This chain links TRBV4-1 with TRBJ1-3, with unresolved D. This CDR3 has 13 amino acids. Trimming removed 2 bases from V and 4 bases from J, with 6 bases in between. CDR1 is MGHRA and CDR2 is YSYEKL in the germline V gene. The chain's CDR3 is CASSQLPGNTIYF. CDR3 DNA sequence: TGCGCCAGCAGCCAACTTCCGGGAAACACCATATATTTT.

This clonotype has at least ten counts. The chain links TRBV20-1 to TRBJ2-7; tentatively, D is TRBD2 (6 bases). The CDR3 runs 15 residues. With 0 bases removed from V and 4 bases from J, the gap between germline ends came to 16 bases. From germline, CDR1 is DFQATT and CDR2 SNEGSKA (reference sequence). CDR3 bases: TGCAGTGCTAGAGATGATTGGGGGGAGTGGTACGAGCAGTACTTC. As protein: CSARDDWGEWYEQYF.

This clonotype was seen repeatedly, ten times or more. V usage is TRBV5-1 and J usage is TRBJ2-5, with D uncertain. Germline loops: CDR1 SGHRS, CDR2 YFSETQ. CDR3 length: 12 amino acids. Trimming pared 2 bases from V and 3 bases from J, leaving 5 bases between. CDR3 DNA: TGCGCCAGCAGCTTCGCCGAAGAGACCCAGTACTTC. The encoded protein is CASSFAEETQYF.

This clonotype appeared many times. This sequence joins TRBV20-1 and TRBJ2-3; D call uncertain. V was trimmed by 1 base and J by 9 bases, leaving 14 bases between them. The CDR3 has 13 amino acids. CDR1 is DFQATT, CDR2 SNEGSKA, per germline (reference sequence). DNA for the CDR3: TGCAGTGCTAGAGGTGTCTGGCCATACACGCAGTATTTT. This translates into CSARGVWPYTQYF.

V gene TRBV29-1 combines with J gene TRBJ2-2; 14 positions match TRBD2. The CDR3 spans 15 residues. Per germline, CDR1 SQVTM and CDR2 ANQGSEA. J lost 3 bases, V lost 6 bases, and 3 bases had no gene match. In nucleotides, the CDR3 is TGCAGCGTGGGACTAGCGGGAGTGTACACCGGGGAGCTGTTTTTT. Translating it yields CSVGLAGVYTGELFF.

The chain has TRBV7-9 and TRBJ2-1; the match to TRBD2 covers 12 bases. CDR3 length: 17 amino acids. Germline V gene sequence: CDR1 SEHNR, CDR2 FQNEAQ (reference sequence). The junction had 6 bases not matched to a gene; V was cut back by 1 base and J by 5 bases. The CDR3 reads CASSLGRTSGINNEQFF. For the CDR3, the DNA is TGTGCCAGCAGCTTAGGGCGGACTAGCGGGATCAACAATGAGCAGTTCTTC.

The table lists this clonotype with many counts. This chain joins TRBV28 and TRBJ2-7, with 13 bases identical to TRBD2. The germline V gene has CDR1 MDHEN and CDR2 SYDVKM. Trimming took 5 bases from V and 3 from J; bases not matched to a gene: 7. CDR3 length: 16 amino acids. The CDR3 DNA reads TGTGCCAGCAGTGTACGGACTAGCGGGAGAAACTACGAGCAGTACTTC. Translation: CASSVRTSGRNYEQYF.

The CDR3 protein is CASSPQQGTGELFF. CDR3 DNA: TGTGCCAGCAGCCCCCAACAGGGTACCGGGGAGCTGTTTTTT. The rearrangement joins TRBV7-7 to TRBJ2-2; D possibly corresponds to TRBD1 (6 bases). Between the trimmed V and J ends, which lost 5 bases and 5 bases, there was a span of 12 bases. Per germline, CDR1 SSHAT and CDR2 FNYEAQ (reference sequence). The CDR3 totals 14 residues.

The V gene is TRBV12-3 or TRBV12-4, the J gene TRBJ2-2; 7 bases are a match to TRBD2. Losses at the gene ends were 2 bases for V and 6 bases for J; bases not matched to a gene: 6. The CDR3 sequence is 15 residues long. The CDR3 spells CASSLFGGYSGELFF. CDR3 coding DNA: TGTGCCAGCAGTTTATTCGGGGGGTACTCCGGGGAGCTGTTTTTT.

In its sample, this clonotype was seen many times. J is TRBJ2-1 and V is TRBV10-3; D unclear. The CDR3 contains 14 residues. Trimming pared 7 bases from V and 5 bases from J, leaving 15 bases between. In germline, CDR1 is ENHRY, CDR2 SYGVKD. In nucleotides, the CDR3 is TGTGCCATCACGAATCCGGAGCCTCACAATGAGCAGTTCTTC. This gives the protein CAITNPEPHNEQFF.

There are a few counts of this clonotype. J is TRBJ2-6 and V is TRBV27, with a weak D call TRBD1 (5 bases). Trimming took off 5 bases at V and 4 bases at J, with 9 bases between the two ends. The CDR3 is 14 amino acids. Per the germline V gene, CDR1 is MNHEY and CDR2 is SMNVEV (reference sequence). CDR3 nucleotides: TGTGCCAGCAGTGGGGCTATGGGGGCCAACGTCCTGACTTTC. This encodes CASSGAMGANVLTF.

At least ten counts were recorded for this clonotype. V and J are TRBV4-2 and TRBJ1-4; D unresolved. The CDR3 is made up of 14 amino acids. Germline values: CDR1 LGHNA, CDR2 YNFKEQ. V was cut by 5 bases and J by 4 bases, with 11 bases left in between. The DNA of the CDR3 is TGTGCCAGCAGCTATGGGGAGGGTAATGAAAAACTGTTTTTT. Protein product: CASSYGEGNEKLFF.

This clonotype came up a few times. V and J are TRBV20-1 and TRBJ2-7; a weak D match, TRBD1 (6 bases). From germline, CDR1 is DFQATT and CDR2 SNEGSKA (reference sequence). CDR3 size: 15 residues. V lost 5 bases, J lost 3 bases, and 20 bases lay in between. The CDR3 DNA sequence: TGCAGTGCTTACAGGACAGACCCATGGGACTACGAGCAGTACTTC. This codes for CSAYRTDPWDYEQYF.

The chain recombines TRBV2 with TRBJ2-1; D possibly uses TRBD1 or TRBD2 (5 bases each). Trimming left V 6 bases short and J 1 base short, with 16 bases between. Germline CDR1 reads SNHLY; CDR2 reads FYNNEI. The CDR3 runs to 16 residues. The CDR3, as DNA: TGTGCCAGCAGCCACTGGGACCTAAATTCCTACAATGAGCAGTTCTTC. Translation gives CASSHWDLNSYNEQFF.

This clonotype was counted a few times. The chain links TRBV28 to TRBJ2-4; no clear D. In germline, CDR1 is MDHEN, CDR2 SYDVKM. The CDR3 loop spans 13 amino acids. Trimming removed 3 bases at V and 8 bases at J, with 11 bases between. In DNA form, the CDR3 reads TGTGCCAGCAGTTTGGGCTACCGGGACATTCAGTACTTC. Its protein product is CASSLGYRDIQYF.

This clonotype has a count of ten or more. CDR3 residues: CSVSLPTDTQYF. The CDR3 DNA reads as TGCAGCGTCAGCTTACCCACAGATACGCAGTATTTT. This rearrangement joins TRBV29-1 to TRBJ2-3; D unresolved. V was cut by 6 bases and J by 2 bases, with 9 bases left in between. The CDR3 extends over 12 amino acids. The V gene's germline CDR1 is SQVTM and CDR2 ANQGSEA.

In its sample, this clonotype was seen many times. The CDR3 sequence: CASSPGTENTEAFF. CDR3 nucleotides: TGTGCCAGCAGCCCCGGGACGGAGAACACTGAAGCTTTCTTT. The J gene is TRBJ1-1, the V gene TRBV12-3 or TRBV12-4; D is perhaps TRBD1 (5 bases). The CDR3 is 14 amino acids. V lost 6 bases to trimming and J lost 1 base, with 12 bases between them.

This clonotype was detected many times. This chain connects TRBV25-1 to TRBJ2-5, with D perhaps matching TRBD2 (7 bases). Trimming pared 4 bases from V and 7 bases from J, leaving 16 bases between. CDR1 MGHDK and CDR2 SYGVNS come from the germline V gene. This CDR3 is built from 14 residues. CDR3 coding DNA: TGTGCCAGCAGTGCTACGGGGGGCTGGGGGACCCAGTACTTC. Its protein product is CASSATGGWGTQYF.

This clonotype was detected ten times or more. V gene TRBV29-1 combines with J gene TRBJ2-1; perhaps D is TRBD1 or TRBD2 (5 bases each). Trimming took off 7 bases at V and 4 bases at J, with 8 bases between the two ends. The CDR3 runs to 11 residues. The germline CDR1 and CDR2 sequences are SQVTM and ANQGSEA. CDR3 sequence (DNA): TGCAGCGGCGAGGGGTACAATGAGCAGTTCTTC. It specifies CSGEGYNEQFF.

This clonotype was found many times. The CDR3 bases are TGCGCCAGCAGCTTGGTATCGGGGGCCCACAATGAGCAGTTCTTC. Its protein is CASSLVSGAHNEQFF. J is TRBJ2-1 and V is TRBV5-1; D may be TRBD1 or TRBD2 (6 bases each). The CDR3 consists of 15 residues. Per the germline V gene, CDR1 is SGHRS and CDR2 is YFSETQ. V was pared by 0 bases and J by 5 bases, with 12 bases between.